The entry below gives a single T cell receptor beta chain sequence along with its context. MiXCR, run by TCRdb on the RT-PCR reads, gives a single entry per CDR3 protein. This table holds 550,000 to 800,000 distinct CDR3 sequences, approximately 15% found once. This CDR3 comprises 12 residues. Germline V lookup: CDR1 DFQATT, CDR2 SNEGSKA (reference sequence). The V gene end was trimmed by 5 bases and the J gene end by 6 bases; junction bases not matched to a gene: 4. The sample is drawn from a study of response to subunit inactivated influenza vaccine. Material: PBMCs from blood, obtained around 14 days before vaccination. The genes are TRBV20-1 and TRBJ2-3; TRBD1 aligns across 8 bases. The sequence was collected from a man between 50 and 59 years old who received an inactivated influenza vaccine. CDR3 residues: CSARQGRDTQYF. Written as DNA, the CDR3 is TGCAGTGCTCGACAGGGGCGGGATACGCAGTATTTT.